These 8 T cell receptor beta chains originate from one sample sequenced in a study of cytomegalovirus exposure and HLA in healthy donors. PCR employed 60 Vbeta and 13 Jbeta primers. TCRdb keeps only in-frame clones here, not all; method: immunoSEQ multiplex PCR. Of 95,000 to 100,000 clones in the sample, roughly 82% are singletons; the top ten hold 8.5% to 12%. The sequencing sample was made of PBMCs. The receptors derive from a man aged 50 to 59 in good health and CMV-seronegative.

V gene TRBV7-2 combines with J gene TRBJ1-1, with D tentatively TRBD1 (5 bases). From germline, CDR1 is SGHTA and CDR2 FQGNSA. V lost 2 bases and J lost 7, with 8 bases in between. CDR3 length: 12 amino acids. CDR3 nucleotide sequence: TGTGCCAGCAGCTTAACAAGGGGTGAAGCTTTCTTT. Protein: CASSLTRGEAFF.

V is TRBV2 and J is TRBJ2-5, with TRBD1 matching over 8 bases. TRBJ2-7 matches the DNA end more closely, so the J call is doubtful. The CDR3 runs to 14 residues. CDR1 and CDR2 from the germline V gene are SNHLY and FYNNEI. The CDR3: CASSERTGSYEQYF. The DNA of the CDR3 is TGTGCCAGCAGTGAAAGGACAGGGTCCTACGAGCAGTACTTC.

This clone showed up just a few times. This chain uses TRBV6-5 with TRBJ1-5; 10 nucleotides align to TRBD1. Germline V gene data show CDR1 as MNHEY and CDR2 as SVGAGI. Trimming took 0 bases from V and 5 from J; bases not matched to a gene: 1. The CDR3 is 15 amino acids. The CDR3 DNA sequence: TGTGCCAGCAGTTACTCAGGGACAGGGGATCAGCCCCAGCATTTT. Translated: CASSYSGTGDQPQHF.

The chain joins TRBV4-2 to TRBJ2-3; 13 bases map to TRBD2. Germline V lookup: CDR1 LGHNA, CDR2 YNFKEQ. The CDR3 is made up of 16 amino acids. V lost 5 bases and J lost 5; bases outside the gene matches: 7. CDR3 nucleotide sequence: TGTGCCAGCAGCGAACTAGCGGGAGGGTCTGGAGATACGCAGTATTTT. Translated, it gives CASSELAGGSGDTQYF.

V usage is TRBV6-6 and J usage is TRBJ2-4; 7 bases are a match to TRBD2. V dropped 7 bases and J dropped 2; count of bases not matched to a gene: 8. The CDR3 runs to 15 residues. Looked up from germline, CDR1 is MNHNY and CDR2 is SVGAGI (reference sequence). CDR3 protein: CASTGTGTTKNIQYF. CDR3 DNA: TGTGCCAGCACGGGCACCGGGACTACCAAAAACATTCAGTACTTC.

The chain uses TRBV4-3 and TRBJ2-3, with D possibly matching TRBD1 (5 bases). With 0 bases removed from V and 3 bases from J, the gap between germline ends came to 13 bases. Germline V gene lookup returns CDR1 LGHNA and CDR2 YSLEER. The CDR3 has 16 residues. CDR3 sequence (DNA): TGCGCCAGCAGCCAAGATTCGGGCAGGGAAACAGATACGCAGTATTTT. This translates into CASSQDSGRETDTQYF.

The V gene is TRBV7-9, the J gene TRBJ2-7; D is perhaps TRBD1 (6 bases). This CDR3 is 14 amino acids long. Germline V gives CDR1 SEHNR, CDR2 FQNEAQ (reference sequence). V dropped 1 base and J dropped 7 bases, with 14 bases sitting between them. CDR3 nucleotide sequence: TGTGCCAGCAGCTTAGGGGGGTCAGGGACAGAGCAGTACTTC. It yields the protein CASSLGGSGTEQYF.

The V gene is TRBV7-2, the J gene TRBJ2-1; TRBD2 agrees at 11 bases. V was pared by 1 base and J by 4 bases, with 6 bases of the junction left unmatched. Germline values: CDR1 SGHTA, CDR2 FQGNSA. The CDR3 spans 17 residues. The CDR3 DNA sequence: TGTGCCAGCAGCTTAGTAGGGGGGACTAGCGGTTACAATGAGCAGTTCTTC. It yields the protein CASSLVGGTSGYNEQFF.